The rows below give T cell receptor beta chains drawn from one sample of a study of cytomegalovirus exposure and HLA in healthy donors. TCRdb's table, derived via immunoSEQ multiplex PCR, lists solely in-frame clones and lacks some. The sample lists 170,000 or so clones; around 80% were seen once. Sequencing input: PBMCs. The receptors stem from a woman aged 50 to 60 in good health and CMV-seropositive. Both conserved end residues are part of each CDR3. The D gene is left open where the match is weak. Size tells how often a clone was seen (once, few, many) or the class of an expanded clone, and some rows leave it out.

>TRBV5-1|.|.|TRBJ1-1
CASTLGQHIMNTEAFF
TGCGCCAGCACCTTAGGACAGCATATTATGAACACTGAAGCTTTCTTT
>TRBV6-6|TRBD2|.|TRBJ2-1
CASSYLGGVLVEQFF
TGTGCCAGCAGTTATCTTGGGGGGGTACTGGTTGAGCAGTTCTTC
>TRBV19|TRBD1|once|TRBJ2-1
CASSMDRGYNEQFF
TGTGCCAGTAGTATGGACAGGGGGTACAATGAGCAGTTCTTC
>TRBV6-1|TRBD2|once|TRBJ2-3
CASSDLAGGAKDTQYF
TGTGCCAGCAGTGACCTAGCGGGGGGGGCTAAAGATACGCAGTATTTT
>TRBV27|TRBD1|once|TRBJ1-1
CASSYYPSATGGRATEAFF
TGTGCCAGCAGCTATTACCCCTCTGCGACAGGGGGACGGGCCACTGAAGCTTTCTTT
>TRBV7-2|.|.|TRBJ1-2
CASSLAQSNYGYTF
TGTGCCAGCAGCTTAGCTCAGTCTAACTATGGCTACACCTTC
>TRBV5-1|TRBD1|.|TRBJ2-7
CASSTGTEASYEQYF
TGCGCCAGCAGCACCGGGACAGAAGCGTCCTACGAGCAGTACTTC
>TRBV19|.|few|TRBJ2-1
CASSIAQGGWEQFF
TGTGCCAGTAGTATAGCTCAGGGGGGCTGGGAGCAGTTCTTC
>TRBV5-1|TRBD1|few|TRBJ1-1
CASSLLAGGLAEAFF
TGCGCCAGCAGCTTGTTGGCAGGGGGCCTCGCTGAAGCTTTCTTT
>TRBV6-5|.|.|TRBJ2-7
CASSSYYEQYF
TGTGCCAGCAGTTCTTACTACGAGCAGTACTTC
>TRBV10-3|.|.|TRBJ2-3
CAISEPDRIVQYF
TGTGCCATCAGTGAGCCTGACAGAATAGTGCAGTATTTT
>TRBV7-9|TRBD1|.|TRBJ2-2
CASRGTTGVIGELFF
TGTGCCAGCAGGGGAACTACAGGGGTAATCGGGGAGCTGTTTTTT
>TRBV2|.|.|TRBJ2-5
CASSGVTRYLAETQYF
TGTGCCAGCAGTGGGGTAACTAGGTATCTGGCGGAGACCCAGTACTTC
>TRBV7-9|TRBD1|.|TRBJ1-1
CASSPGTGRDTEAFF
TGTGCCAGCAGCCCAGGGACAGGGAGGGACACTGAAGCTTTCTTT
>TRBV30|.|.|TRBJ1-6
CAWNQGNSPLHF
TGTGCCTGGAACCAGGGGAATTCACCCCTCCACTTT
>TRBV7-3|TRBD1|.|TRBJ2-7
CASSPEGGRWKEQYF
TGTGCCAGCAGCCCCGAAGGGGGCAGATGGAAGGAGCAGTACTTC
>TRBV19|TRBD2|.|TRBJ2-7
CASSRGGDSYEQYF
TGTGCCAGTAGCCGGGGGGGGGACTCCTACGAGCAGTACTTC
>TRBV18|TRBD1|few|TRBJ2-7
CASSPKDRGVDEQYF
TGTGCCAGCTCACCAAAGGACAGGGGAGTCGACGAGCAGTACTTC
>TRBV4-3|.|.|TRBJ1-4
CASSQGTTGFQSNEKLFF
TGCGCCAGCAGCCAAGGTACCACAGGGTTTCAATCTAATGAAAAACTGTTTTTT
>TRBV19|TRBD1|.|TRBJ1-1
CASNQGAVNTEAFF
TGTGCCAGTAACCAGGGGGCTGTAAACACTGAAGCTTTCTTT
>TRBV5-1|TRBD1|.|TRBJ1-5
CASSLGTGKNQPQHF
TGCGCCAGCAGCTTGGGGACAGGGAAAAATCAGCCCCAGCATTTT
>TRBV11-2|.|few|TRBJ1-1
CASKRGQNTEAFF
TGTGCCAGCAAAAGGGGTCAAAACACTGAAGCTTTCTTT
>TRBV5-1|TRBD2|.|TRBJ2-3
CASSLVAGETDTQYF
TGCGCCAGCAGCTTGGTCGCGGGAGAAACAGATACGCAGTATTTT
>TRBV29-1|.|.|TRBJ2-5
CSVPHSDSSSQETQYF
TGCAGCGTTCCTCATTCGGACAGTTCCTCACAAGAGACCCAGTACTTC
>TRBV28|.|.|TRBJ1-2
CASARGTYGYTF
TGTGCCAGCGCCCGGGGAACCTATGGCTACACCTTC
>TRBV19|TRBD1|.|TRBJ1-5
CASSIWTGPDQPQHF
TGTGCCAGTAGTATATGGACAGGCCCCGATCAGCCCCAGCATTTT
>TRBV27|.|.|TRBJ1-1
CASSLTPGTEAFF
TGTGCCAGCAGTTTAACCCCAGGGACTGAAGCTTTCTTT
>TRBV5-1|TRBD1|.|TRBJ1-2
CASSLQPDRPEGYTF
TGCGCCAGCAGCTTGCAACCGGACAGGCCCGAAGGCTACACCTTC
>TRBV7-2|TRBD1|.|TRBJ1-2
CASSSPGQGTYGYTF
TGTGCCAGCAGCTCTCCGGGACAGGGGACCTATGGCTACACCTTC
>TRBV7-9|.|once|TRBJ2-5
CASSSRGYETQYF
TGTGCCAGCAGCTCCAGGGGATACGAGACCCAGTACTTC
>TRBV4-3|TRBD1|.|TRBJ1-6
CASSRLRGGNSPLHF
TGCGCCAGCAGCCGCCTAAGAGGGGGCAATTCACCCCTCCACTTT
>TRBV7-6|.|.|TRBJ1-2
CASSSQAGEGYTF
TGTGCCAGCAGCTCCCAAGCAGGGGAAGGCTACACCTTC
>TRBV28|.|once|TRBJ2-1
CASTLAAYNEQFF
TGTGCCAGCACCTTAGCGGCTTACAATGAGCAGTTCTTC
>TRBV4-2|TRBD1|.|TRBJ1-2
CASSQVGTEGYGYTF
TGTGCCAGCAGCCAAGTCGGGACAGAAGGGTATGGCTACACCTTC
>TRBV7-9|TRBD1|.|TRBJ1-1
CASSLQGGKGRTEAFF
TGTGCCAGCAGCTTACAAGGGGGCAAGGGACGGACTGAAGCTTTCTTT
>TRBV2|.|.|TRBJ2-2
CASIQILSGELFF
TGTGCCAGCATACAGATCCTCTCCGGGGAGCTGTTTTTT
>TRBV7-2|TRBD1|once|TRBJ1-3
CASSRDRRGNTIYF
TGTGCCAGCAGCCGGGACAGGCGCGGAAACACCATATATTTT
>TRBV28|.|.|TRBJ1-3
CASSFSGSRNTIYF
TGTGCCAGCAGTTTTTCAGGATCAAGAAACACCATATATTTT
>TRBV5-1|TRBD2|once|TRBJ2-3
CASSSQDGGGSTDTQYF
TGCGCCAGCAGCTCCCAAGACGGGGGAGGGAGCACAGATACGCAGTATTTT
>TRBV29-1|.|few|TRBJ2-3
CSVELSSDTQYF
TGCAGCGTTGAGCTGAGTTCAGATACGCAGTATTTT
>TRBV28|.|.|TRBJ2-3
CASSYPLKARTDRETDTQYF
TGTGCCAGCAGCTACCCCTTGAAGGCTCGGACAGACCGGGAAACAGATACGCAGTATTTT
>TRBV5-4|.|.|TRBJ2-6
CASSSGTGANVLTF
TGTGCCAGCAGCTCAGGGACTGGGGCCAACGTCCTGACTTTC
>TRBV15|.|once|TRBJ2-7
CATSRERTSGTYEQYF
TGTGCCACCAGCAGAGAAAGGACGTCAGGGACCTACGAGCAGTACTTC
>TRBV7-9|TRBD2|.|TRBJ2-7
CASSQRTSGRGYEQYF
TGTGCCAGCAGCCAGCGGACTAGCGGGAGGGGGTACGAGCAGTACTTC
>TRBV5-1|.|.|TRBJ1-2
CASSLSSGDYGYTF
TGCGCCAGCAGCTTGAGTTCGGGGGACTATGGCTACACCTTC